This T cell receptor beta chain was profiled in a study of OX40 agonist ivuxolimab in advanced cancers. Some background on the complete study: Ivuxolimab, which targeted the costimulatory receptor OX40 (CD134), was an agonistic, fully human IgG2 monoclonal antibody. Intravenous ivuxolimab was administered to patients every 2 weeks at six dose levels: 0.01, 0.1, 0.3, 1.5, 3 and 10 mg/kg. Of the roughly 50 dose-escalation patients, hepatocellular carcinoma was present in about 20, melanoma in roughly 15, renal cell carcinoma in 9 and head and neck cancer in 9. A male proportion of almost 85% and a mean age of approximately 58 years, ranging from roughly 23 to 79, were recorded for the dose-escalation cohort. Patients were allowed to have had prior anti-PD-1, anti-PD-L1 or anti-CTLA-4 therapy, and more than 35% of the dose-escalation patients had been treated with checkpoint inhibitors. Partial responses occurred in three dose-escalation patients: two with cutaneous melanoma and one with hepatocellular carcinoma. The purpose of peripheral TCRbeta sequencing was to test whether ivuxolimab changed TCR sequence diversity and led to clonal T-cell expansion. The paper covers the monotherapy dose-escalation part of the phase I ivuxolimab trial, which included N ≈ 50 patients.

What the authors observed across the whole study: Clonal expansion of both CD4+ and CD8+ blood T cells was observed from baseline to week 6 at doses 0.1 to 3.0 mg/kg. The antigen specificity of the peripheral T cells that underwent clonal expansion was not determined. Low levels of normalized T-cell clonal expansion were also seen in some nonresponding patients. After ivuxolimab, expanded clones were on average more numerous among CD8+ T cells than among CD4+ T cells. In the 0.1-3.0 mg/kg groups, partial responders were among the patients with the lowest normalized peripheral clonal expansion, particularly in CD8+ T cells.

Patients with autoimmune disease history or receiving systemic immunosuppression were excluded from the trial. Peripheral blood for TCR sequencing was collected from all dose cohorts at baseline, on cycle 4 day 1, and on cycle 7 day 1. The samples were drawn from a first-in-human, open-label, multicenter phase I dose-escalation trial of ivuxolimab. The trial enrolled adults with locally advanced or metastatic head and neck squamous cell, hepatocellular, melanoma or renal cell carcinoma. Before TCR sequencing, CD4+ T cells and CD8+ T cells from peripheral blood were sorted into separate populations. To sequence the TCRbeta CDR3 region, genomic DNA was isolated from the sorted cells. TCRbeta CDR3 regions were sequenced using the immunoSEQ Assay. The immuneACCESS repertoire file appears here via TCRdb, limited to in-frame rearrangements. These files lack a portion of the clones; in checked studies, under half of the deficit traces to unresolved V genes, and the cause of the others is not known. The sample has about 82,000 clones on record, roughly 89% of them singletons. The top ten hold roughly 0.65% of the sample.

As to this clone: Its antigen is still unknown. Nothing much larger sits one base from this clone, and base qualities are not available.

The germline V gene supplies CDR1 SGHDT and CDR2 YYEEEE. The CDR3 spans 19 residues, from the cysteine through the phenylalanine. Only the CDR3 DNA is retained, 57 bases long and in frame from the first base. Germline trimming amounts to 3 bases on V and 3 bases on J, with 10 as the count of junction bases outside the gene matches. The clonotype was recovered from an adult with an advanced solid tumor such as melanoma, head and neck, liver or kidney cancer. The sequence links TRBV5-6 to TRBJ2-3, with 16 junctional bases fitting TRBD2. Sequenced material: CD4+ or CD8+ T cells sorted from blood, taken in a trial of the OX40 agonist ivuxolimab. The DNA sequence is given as TGTGCCAGCAGCTCTCCTACCGGGACTAGCGGGAGGGAAACAGATACGCAGTATTTT. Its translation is CASSSPTGTSGRETDTQYF.